This TCR beta chain appears in the sequencing data of a study of T cell changes during pregnancy in multiple sclerosis. After removal of 4 bases from V and 5 bases from J, the junction contained 3 bases not matched to a gene. CDR1 and CDR2 (germline): SGHRS, YFSETQ. The CDR3 has 14 residues. Sequencing was performed with immunoSEQ multiplex PCR; in TCRdb, only in-frame clones are kept and a portion is missing. Here the sample spans roughly 43,000 clones, 80% to 90% being singletons. This TCR was sampled from a female donor with multiple sclerosis, enrolled in a pregnancy study. The source was CD4+ T cells from peripheral blood mononuclear cells, collected after pregnancy. The chain couples TRBV5-1 to TRBJ2-1, with 10 bases lining up with TRBD2. In DNA form, the CDR3 reads TGCGCCAGCAGCGGGACTAGCGTAGACAATGAGCAGTTCTTC. It encodes CASSGTSVDNEQFF.